These 32 T cell receptor beta chains were sequenced from one sample in a study of blood T cells in healthy people across ages (dated by TCRdb to 2015 to 2017). Library preparation was by 5' RACE. Sequencing instrument: Illumina HiSeq 2500. A second PCR of about 6 to 11 cycles was performed with a sample-barcoded 5' primer and a J-beta primer mix. TCRdb reprocessed the public reads (quality trimming at Q25 with fastp, clone calling with MiXCR) and kept in-frame beta chains. Merged by CDR3 protein, the rows form single entries marked with the most common genes and DNA. This sample lists hundreds of thousands of distinct CDR3 sequences; roughly 25% were detected once. The top ten hold 3% of the sample. The sample also formed part of further work on T cells of mothers and their children.

Specimen: blood. The receptor set was obtained from a boy aged 10-17 years in good health.

This clonotype was seen a single time. V is TRBV12-3 or TRBV12-4 and J is TRBJ2-7; D is possibly TRBD1 or TRBD2 (5 bases each). This CDR3 is built from 12 residues. Between the trimmed V and J ends, which lost 6 bases and 3 bases, there was a span of 9 bases. The CDR3 is CASRGPYYEQYF. The CDR3 nucleotides are TGTGCCAGCAGGGGACCTTACTACGAGCAGTACTTC.

The chain carries TRBV7-2 and TRBJ2-7, with 8 positions matching TRBD2. J gave up 5 bases and V 1 base, and 16 bases lay outside the gene matches. CDR1 SGHTA and CDR2 FQGNSA come from the germline V gene. The CDR3 has 18 amino acids. Written as DNA, the CDR3 is TGTGCCAGCAGCTTAGATCTTCCGGGACTAGGGGTTCGGGACGAGCAGTACTTC. This codes for CASSLDLPGLGVRDEQYF. Full variable domain (outside the CDR3, taken from reference TRBV7-2 and TRBJ2-7): GAGVSQSPSNKVTEKGKDVELRCDPISGHTALYWYRQSLGQGLEFLIYFQGNSAPDKSGLPSDRFSAERTGGSVSTLTIQRTQQEDSAVYLCASSLDLPGLGVRDEQYFGPGTRLTVT.

This clonotype was seen only a few times. The chain couples TRBV3-1 to TRBJ2-7; D remains ambiguous. The V and J ends lost 3 bases and 3 bases respectively, with 9 bases between them. The V gene's germline CDR1 is LGHDT and CDR2 YNNKEL (reference sequence). CDR3 length equals 13 residues. The CDR3 DNA sequence: TGTGCCAGCAGCCAGGGTTGGTACTACGAGCAGTACTTC. It codes for CASSQGWYYEQYF.

The rearrangement joins TRBV6-1 to TRBJ1-2; D is ambiguous. The V and J ends lost 3 bases and 4 bases respectively, with 12 bases between them. This CDR3 comprises 14 residues. CDR1 is MNHNS and CDR2 is SASEGT in the germline V gene. CDR3: CASSDEGGSYGYTF. Written as DNA, the CDR3 is TGTGCCAGCAGTGACGAGGGAGGATCCTATGGCTACACCTTC.

DNA of the CDR3: TGTGCCAGCAGTTACTCGGGCAGGGGGTCGGACTATGGCTACACCTTC. Translation: CASSYSGRGSDYGYTF. The genes are TRBV6-6 and TRBJ1-2, with TRBD1 identical over 7 bases. CDR3 length: 16 amino acids. The V gene end was trimmed by 0 bases and the J gene end by 3 bases; junction bases not matched to a gene: 7. CDR1 MNHNY and CDR2 SVGAGI come from the germline V gene (reference sequence).

This clonotype has a handful of counts. CDR3 nucleotide sequence: TGCAGTGCTAGCGATGGTAGGAACACCGGGGAGCTGTTTTTT. This encodes CSASDGRNTGELFF. This chain joins TRBV20-1 and TRBJ2-2; D ambiguous. V gave up 3 bases and J gave up 1 base, with 9 bases separating them. This CDR3 region has 14 residues. Germline values: CDR1 DFQATT, CDR2 SNEGSKA (reference sequence).

The chain is built from TRBV2 and TRBJ1-5; D is possibly TRBD1 (5 bases). V gave up 1 base and J gave up 1 base, with 11 bases separating them. Germline V lookup: CDR1 SNHLY, CDR2 FYNNEI. The CDR3 spans 16 residues. The CDR3 region is CASSEDVGGSNQPQHF. CDR3 in DNA: TGTGCCAGCAGTGAAGATGTCGGGGGAAGCAATCAGCCCCAGCATTTT.

The CDR3 coding sequence is TGTGCCATAGCCGGGACGGGAGTCTCTGGGGCCAACGTCCTGACTTTC. This gives the protein CAIAGTGVSGANVLTF. The chain combines TRBV10-3 with TRBJ2-6; D perhaps matches TRBD2 (6 bases). Trimming stripped 9 bases from V and 0 bases from J, with 15 bases between. This CDR3 has 16 amino acids. CDR1 and CDR2 from the germline V gene are ENHRY and SYGVKD.

In DNA form, the CDR3 reads TGTGCCACCAGTGATGTAAACAGGGTCACCGGGGAGCTGTTTTTT. This sequence encodes CATSDVNRVTGELFF. The chain uses TRBV24-1 and TRBJ2-2; the D gene is possibly TRBD1 (6 bases). CDR1 and CDR2 (germline): KGHDR, SFDVKD. The germline V and J ends were trimmed by 3 bases and 4 bases, with 11 bases remaining between them. This CDR3 contains 15 residues.

As to this clonotype: One end of the junction is discordant with germline, which a read error may explain. V gene TRBV4-1 combines with J gene TRBJ1-2; D gene uncertain. The CDR3 is 14 amino acids. Germline CDR1 is MGHRA and CDR2 is YSYEKL. CDR3 amino acids: CASSRPADVYGYTF. The CDR3 nucleotides are TGCGCCAGCAGCAGGCCGGCCGACGTATATGGCTACACTTTC.

The rearrangement joins TRBV7-2 to TRBJ2-5, with a tentative D call TRBD2 (7 bases). The germline V gene has CDR1 SGHTA and CDR2 FQGNSA. Trimming left V 2 bases short and J 5 bases short, with 15 bases between. This CDR3 comprises 15 residues. This chain's CDR3 is CASSLSRGAGETQYF. The CDR3 coding sequence is TGTGCCAGCAGCTTATCACGGGGGGCCGGGGAGACCCAGTACTTC.

V and J are TRBV5-1 and TRBJ1-4, with D possibly matching TRBD1 (5 bases). Germline CDR1 SGHRS, CDR2 YFSETQ. V was clipped by 0 bases and J by 3 bases, with 6 bases between them. This CDR3 comprises 14 residues. The CDR3, as DNA: TGCGCCAGCAGCTTGGGGGGGTCTAATGAAAAACTGTTTTTT. Amino acids: CASSLGGSNEKLFF.

This chain joins TRBV19 and TRBJ2-7; 10 positions agree with TRBD1. From germline, CDR1 is LNHDA and CDR2 SQIVND (reference sequence). Germline trimming cut 8 bases from V and 1 base from J; bases unmatched to any gene: 5. The CDR3 consists of 14 residues. The CDR3, as DNA: TGTGCCAGTGCCCGGACAGGGGGGTCCTACGAGCAGTACTTC. Encoded protein: CASARTGGSYEQYF.

This clonotype was detected only a few times. The V and J genes are TRBV7-9 and TRBJ2-1, with 7 bases fitting TRBD1. The CDR3 sequence is 14 residues long. J lost 12 bases, V lost 2 bases, and 10 bases had no gene match. CDR1 SEHNR and CDR2 FQNEAQ come from the germline V gene (reference sequence). CDR3: CASSLLGQKIRQFF. The CDR3 DNA is TGTGCCAGCAGCTTACTGGGACAGAAAATTCGGCAGTTCTTC.

This clonotype was seen a few times. At one of its ends the junction is not consistent with the germline gene, which may arise from a read error. The rearrangement links TRBV6-1 to TRBJ2-2; TRBD2 is a possible D gene (5 bases). Germline CDR1 is MNHNS and CDR2 is SASEGT. CDR3 length: 14 amino acids. The CDR3 reads CASSGGVTTGELSF. In nucleotides, the CDR3 is TGTGCCAGCAGTGGTGGGGTCACGACCGGGGAGCTGTCTTTT.

This chain connects TRBV27 to TRBJ2-7; perhaps TRBD1 as D (6 bases). The germline CDR1 and CDR2 sequences are MNHEY and SMNVEV (reference sequence). The CDR3 length is 14 residues. The germline V and J ends were trimmed by 2 bases and 6 bases, with 14 bases remaining between them. Here the CDR3 DNA reads TGTGCCAGCAGTTTAGTGGCCAGGGGTGGCGAGCAGTACTTC. Its translation: CASSLVARGGEQYF.

The chain combines TRBV20-1 with TRBJ2-5; D might be TRBD1 (5 bases). Trimming removed 5 bases at V and 2 bases at J, with 21 bases between. The CDR3 sequence is 16 residues long. Germline assignment: CDR1 DFQATT and CDR2 SNEGSKA (reference sequence). Here the CDR3 reads CSASLPSGAGQETQYF. The DNA of the CDR3 is TGCAGTGCTTCCCTCCCTTCCGGAGCAGGGCAAGAGACCCAGTACTTC.

This clonotype was recorded once. The CDR3 sequence: CSAREQRSSYNEQFF. For the CDR3, the DNA is TGCAGTGCTAGAGAACAGAGGAGCTCCTACAATGAGCAGTTCTTC. This chain joins TRBV20-1 and TRBJ2-1; D unresolved. The V end lost 0 bases, the J end lost 0 bases, and 9 bases lay between the germline ends. There are 15 residues in the CDR3. In germline, CDR1 is DFQATT, CDR2 SNEGSKA (reference sequence).

This clonotype has just a few counts. The chain has TRBV28 and TRBJ2-5, with 10 bases matching TRBD1. CDR3 length: 14 amino acids. V was pared by 7 bases and J by 4 bases, with 6 bases of the junction left unmatched. The germline gives CDR1 MDHEN, CDR2 SYDVKM. Written as DNA, the CDR3 is TGTGCCAGCACGGGACAGGGGTCAGTAGAGACCCAGTACTTC. It codes for CASTGQGSVETQYF. Full variable domain (rest looked up from reference TRBV28 and TRBJ2-5): DVKVTQSSRYLVKRTGEKVFLECVQDMDHENMFWYRQDPGLGLRLIYFSYDVKMKEKGDIPEGYSVSREKKERFSLILESASTNQTSMYLCASTGQGSVETQYFGPGTRLLVL.

This clonotype was observed a few times. CDR3 loop: CASRPALAGGLSETQYF. The CDR3 nucleotides are TGTGCCAGCAGACCAGCCCTAGCGGGGGGGCTCTCGGAGACCCAGTACTTC. The chain has TRBV27 and TRBJ2-5, with 12 bases fitting TRBD2. The V segment lost 6 bases and the J segment 5 bases; nucleotides outside the gene matches: 13. Germline V CDR1 and CDR2: MNHEY, SMNVEV (reference sequence). The CDR3 covers 17 residues.

V is TRBV15 and J is TRBJ2-7, with 12 positions matching TRBD2. The DNA end is a closer match to TRBJ2-5, so the J assignment may be wrong. The CDR3 sequence is 15 residues long. CDR1 and CDR2 from the germline V gene are LNHNV and YYDKDF (reference sequence). Here the CDR3 reads CATSVPGTSGETQYF. CDR3 DNA sequence: TGTGCCACCAGCGTCCCCGGGACTAGCGGGGAGACCCAGTACTTC.

J is TRBJ2-7 and V is TRBV28; 8 nucleotides agree with TRBD2. Unmatched junction bases numbered 8, after V lost 3 bases and J lost 1 base. This CDR3 contains 16 residues. Per germline, CDR1 MDHEN and CDR2 SYDVKM. The CDR3 loop reads CASSLNIAGLSYEQYF. The CDR3 coding sequence is TGTGCCAGCAGTTTGAATATAGCGGGGCTGTCCTACGAGCAGTACTTC.

The chain combines TRBV7-6 with TRBJ1-2; no firm D call. V shed 1 base and J shed 4 bases, with 13 bases lying between them. Germline V gene sequence: CDR1 SGHVS, CDR2 FNYEAQ. The CDR3 has 15 residues. The DNA for the CDR3 is TGTGCCAGCAGCTTAGGGGCCGCATTAGGCTATGGCTACACCTTC. Its translation: CASSLGAALGYGYTF.

There are a few counts of this clonotype. The chain uses TRBV12-5 and TRBJ2-5, with D perhaps TRBD2 (5 bases). Germline V gene lookup returns CDR1 LGHNT and CDR2 FRNRAP. The CDR3 has 13 amino acids. V was cut by 5 bases and J by 2 bases, with 9 bases left in between. The CDR3 DNA is TGTGCTAGTGGTCCCTCGGGGCAAGAGACCCAGTACTTC. This codes for CASGPSGQETQYF.

This clonotype turned up a few times. The V call is TRBV6-2 or TRBV6-3, the J call TRBJ2-1; D tentatively fits TRBD1 or TRBD2 (5 bases each). The J call may not be correct, given that the DNA end is closer to TRBJ2-5. The CDR3 has 13 amino acids. CDR1 MNHEY and CDR2 SVGEGT come from the germline V gene. The CDR3, as DNA: TGTGCCAGCTTGACCGGGACGTTCGGGACCCAGTACTTC. This gives the protein CASLTGTFGTQYF.

The chain links TRBV5-1 to TRBJ2-5, with a tentative D call TRBD2 (6 bases). The V end lost 0 bases, the J end lost 7 bases, and 10 bases lay between the germline ends. The CDR3 runs 13 residues. Per germline, CDR1 SGHRS and CDR2 YFSETQ. CDR3 nucleotides: TGCGCCAGCAGCTTGGGCGCGGAGGGGACCCAGTACTTC. This codes for CASSLGAEGTQYF.

The sample holds one count of this clonotype. V gene TRBV4-1 combines with J gene TRBJ1-1; D is ambiguous. Per germline, CDR1 MGHRA and CDR2 YSYEKL. The CDR3 has 14 amino acids. V gave up 1 base and J gave up 3 bases, with 9 bases separating them. In DNA form, the CDR3 reads TGCGCCAGCAGCCAAGCGGGAATCGACACTGAAGCTTTCTTT. Translating it yields CASSQAGIDTEAFF.

This clonotype was counted between two and nine times. The CDR3, as DNA: TGCAGCGTTCAGGGGGCTAACACCGGGGAGCTGTTTTTT. This gives the protein CSVQGANTGELFF. The rearrangement joins TRBV29-1 to TRBJ2-2; 8 nucleotides agree with TRBD1. The germline gives CDR1 SQVTM, CDR2 ANQGSEA. V lost 5 bases and J lost 2; bases outside the gene matches: 1. The length of the CDR3 is 13 residues.

The V and J genes are TRBV7-6 and TRBJ2-5; possible D gene TRBD1, 7 bases. The J call may be incorrect, as the DNA end agrees better with TRBJ2-1. The CDR3 length is 16 residues. The V gene's germline CDR1 is SGHVS and CDR2 FNYEAQ. This chain's CDR3 is CASSSWRDSTYNEQFF. The CDR3 DNA reads TGTGCCAGCAGCTCTTGGCGGGACAGTACCTACAATGAGCAGTTCTTC.

The J gene is TRBJ2-1, the V gene TRBV24-1; no reliable D call. Trimming cost V 3 bases and J 0 bases, with 8 bases left between them. Germline loops: CDR1 KGHDR, CDR2 SFDVKD. The CDR3 sequence is 15 residues long. CDR3 DNA: TGTGCCACCAGTGATCCCAGGACCTCCTACAATGAGCAGTTCTTC. It codes for CATSDPRTSYNEQFF.

This chain uses TRBV5-1 with TRBJ2-7; D possibly uses TRBD1 or TRBD2 (5 bases each). Deletions cut 2 bases from V and 1 base from J, with 16 bases between. Germline CDR1 and CDR2: SGHRS and YFSETQ. CDR3 length: 16 residues. This CDR3 reads CASSFRPGTGSYEQYF. CDR3 bases: TGCGCCAGCAGCTTCCGGCCCGGGACGGGGTCCTACGAGCAGTACTTC.

This clonotype was picked up one time. The V call is TRBV27, the J call TRBJ2-3, with 11 bases that match TRBD2. The CDR3 length is 16 residues. Germline lookup yields CDR1 MNHEY and CDR2 SMNVEV (reference sequence). Unmatched junction bases numbered 8, after V lost 5 bases and J lost 4 bases. The CDR3 loop is CASSPSTSGAADTQYF. As DNA, the CDR3 is TGTGCCAGCAGTCCGTCGACTAGCGGGGCGGCAGATACGCAGTATTTT.